Listed here are 24 T cell receptor beta chains from one sample, sequenced in a study of T cell repertoires in cytomegalovirus infection. TCRdb called the reads again in MiXCR, with one record for every CDR3 protein. Of around 550,000 distinct CDR3 sequences listed, approximately 26% were seen once; the top ten hold roughly 13%. The sample consisted of PBMCs. Every receptor here comes from a human donor in good health (CMV status not recorded). Some clones in this sample may be carry-over from other donors' samples.

This chain joins TRBV2 and TRBJ2-5, with D unclear. The CDR3 has 14 amino acids. Germline V gene data show CDR1 as SNHLY and CDR2 as FYNNEI. The V end was cut by 6 bases, the J end by 6 bases, with 17 bases between. CDR3 sequence reads: CASSSPSVAKTQYF. The CDR3 DNA reads as TGTGCCAGCAGCTCTCCTAGTGTGGCAAAGACCCAGTACTTC. The full variable domain, its missing parts supplied by reference TRBV2 and TRBJ2-5, is EPEVTQTPSHQVTQMGQEVILRCVPISNHLYFYWYRQILGQKVEFLVSFYNNEISEKSEIFDDQFSVERPDGSNFTLKIRSTKLEDSAMYFCASSSPSVAKTQYFGPGTRLLVL.

This clonotype was seen once. An end of the junction does not agree with germline; a read error may underlie this. The CDR3 spells CASSHTNENLFF. The DNA for the CDR3 is TGTGCCAGCAGTCACACTAATGAAAATCTGTTTTTT. This chain connects TRBV27 to TRBJ1-4; no reliable D call. The length of the CDR3 is 12 residues. Looked up from germline, CDR1 is MNHEY and CDR2 is SMNVEV (reference sequence).

This clonotype was picked up a small number of times. This chain connects TRBV4-3 to TRBJ1-3; D perhaps matches TRBD1 (6 bases). Trimming cost V 2 bases and J 0 bases, with 14 bases left between them. Per the germline V gene, CDR1 is LGHNA and CDR2 is YSLEER. The CDR3 totals 17 residues. The CDR3 reads CASSQSITGSSGNTIYF. CDR3 DNA: TGCGCCAGCAGCCAATCCATCACAGGGTCCTCTGGAAACACCATATATTTT.

The chain recombines TRBV6-2 or TRBV6-3 with TRBJ1-1; a possible D gene is TRBD1 (6 bases). This CDR3 has 16 amino acids. Germline lookup yields CDR1 MNHEY and CDR2 SVGEGT. V was clipped by 0 bases and J by 10 bases, with 21 bases between them. The CDR3 reads CASSYSPQGQQLLAFF. CDR3 in DNA: TGTGCCAGCAGTTACTCTCCACAAGGACAGCAGCTGCTAGCTTTCTTT.

This chain links TRBV12-3 or TRBV12-4 with TRBJ2-1; 9 bases match TRBD2. The V segment lost 1 base and the J segment 7 bases; nucleotides outside the gene matches: 8. The CDR3 covers 16 residues. The CDR3 coding sequence is TGTGCCAGCAGTTTAGTGGCGGGACTAGCTTCGAATGAGCAGTTCTTC. Translated: CASSLVAGLASNEQFF.

This rearrangement joins TRBV7-9 to TRBJ1-2; D uncertain. CDR1 is SEHNR, CDR2 FQNEAQ, per germline (reference sequence). This CDR3 is 14 amino acids long. V gave up 1 base and J gave up 5 bases, with 11 bases separating them. CDR3 DNA sequence: TGTGCCAGCAGCTTAGAAGGGCTCCAATATGGCTACACCTTC. This sequence encodes CASSLEGLQYGYTF.

The chain employs TRBV19 and TRBJ1-5, with 10 bases lining up with TRBD1. V dropped 7 bases and J dropped 5; count of bases not matched to a gene: 2. CDR3 length: 13 amino acids. Germline CDR1 reads LNHDA; CDR2 reads SQIVND (reference sequence). This CDR3 is CASKDRGDQPQHF. CDR3 coding DNA: TGTGCCAGTAAGGACAGGGGGGATCAGCCCCAGCATTTT.

This clonotype was seen only a few times. CDR3 in amino acids: CASSHTGASNQPQHF. CDR3 nucleotide sequence: TGTGCCAGCAGTCATACAGGGGCTAGCAATCAGCCCCAGCATTTT. This chain links TRBV12-3 or TRBV12-4 with TRBJ1-5; 7 bases fit TRBD1. The V gene end was trimmed by 5 bases and the J gene end by 0 bases; junction bases not matched to a gene: 4. The CDR3 has 15 residues.

The chain links TRBV7-4 to TRBJ2-7; 9 bases match TRBD1. The CDR3 extends over 15 amino acids. V was clipped by 4 bases and J by 5 bases; unmatched bases: 9. Germline V gene data show CDR1 as SGHVT and CDR2 as SQSDAQ. DNA for the CDR3: TGTGCCAGCAGCTGGGTCGGACAGGGGTCCAACGAGCAGTACTTC. Translation gives CASSWVGQGSNEQYF.

The V call is TRBV6-4, the J call TRBJ2-3; 7 nucleotides line up with TRBD2. V shed 4 bases and J 4 bases; nucleotides not matched to a gene: 8. This CDR3 spans 15 amino acids. CDR1 and CDR2 (germline): MRHNA, SNTAGT. The CDR3 bases are TGTGCCAGCAGTGGAGGGGCGGGAGCGGCAGATACGCAGTATTTT. It specifies CASSGGAGAADTQYF.

The table lists this clonotype with a few counts. The chain recombines TRBV6-5 with TRBJ2-3; tentatively, D is TRBD2 (6 bases). Trimming took 6 bases from V and 8 from J, leaving 18 bases between them. This CDR3 has 14 residues. Germline CDR1 reads MNHEY; CDR2 reads SVGAGI. CDR3 sequence reads: CASSRRDFSSTQYF. The CDR3 region has the DNA TGTGCCAGCAGCCGACGGGACTTTTCATCTACGCAGTATTTT.

In its sample, this clonotype was seen once. The CDR3, as DNA: TGCGCCAGCAGTGAATTGTGGAGTGACAATCAGCCCCAGCATTTT. Residues: CASSELWSDNQPQHF. The J gene is TRBJ1-5, the V gene TRBV10-2, with D hard to call. The CDR3 has 15 residues. Trimming took off 3 bases at V and 3 bases at J, with 12 bases between the two ends. The germline CDR1 and CDR2 sequences are WSHSY and SAAADI.

This clonotype appeared many times. The gene calls are TRBV7-2 and TRBJ2-2; 7 bases fit TRBD2. The CDR3 totals 16 residues. CDR1 is SGHTA, CDR2 FQGNSA, per germline. Germline trimming cut 8 bases from V and 8 bases from J; bases unmatched to any gene: 17. CDR3 residues: CASVLTGTTWGGELFF. The DNA for the CDR3 is TGTGCCAGCGTCCTCACCGGGACTACGTGGGGTGGGGAGCTGTTTTTT.

A few counts support this clonotype. V gene TRBV19 combines with J gene TRBJ1-1; D is uncertain. The CDR3 totals 14 residues. With 9 bases removed from V and 2 bases from J, the gap between germline ends came to 16 bases. Germline V gene lookup returns CDR1 LNHDA and CDR2 SQIVND (reference sequence). The CDR3 loop is CASYPWGINTEAFF. DNA for the CDR3: TGTGCCAGCTACCCGTGGGGAATCAACACTGAAGCTTTCTTT.

The rearrangement uses TRBV12-3 or TRBV12-4 and TRBJ2-3; TRBD2 matches 8 bases. V shed 4 bases and J 1 base; nucleotides not matched to a gene: 19. The CDR3 is made up of 20 amino acids. Here the CDR3 reads CASSSRTSGLRRGRTDTQYF. CDR3 nucleotide sequence: TGTGCCAGCAGTTCTAGAACTAGCGGCCTGAGGCGGGGGCGCACAGATACGCAGTATTTT.

This clonotype was recorded many times. This rearrangement joins TRBV7-2 to TRBJ2-5, with D perhaps matching TRBD2 (5 bases). The ends were cut back, 5 bases at V and 4 bases at J, with 17 bases in the middle. CDR3 length equals 15 residues. Looked up from germline, CDR1 is SGHTA and CDR2 is FQGNSA. The CDR3 here is CASSPRPGMGETQYF. In nucleotides, the CDR3 is TGTGCCAGCAGCCCGAGACCGGGGATGGGAGAGACCCAGTACTTC.

This chain joins TRBV14 and TRBJ2-3, with D perhaps assigned TRBD1 or TRBD2 (5 bases each). CDR1 is SGHDN, CDR2 FVKESK, per germline. V lost 1 base to trimming and J lost 3 bases, with 8 bases between them. The CDR3 has 14 amino acids. As DNA, the CDR3 is TGTGCCAGCAGCCAAGTTGGGGGAACAGATACGCAGTATTTT. The encoded protein is CASSQVGGTDTQYF.

This clonotype occurred once. The chain recombines TRBV6-8 with TRBJ2-7; D is tentatively TRBD1 or TRBD2 (5 bases each). The CDR3 is made up of 13 amino acids. CDR1 and CDR2 from the germline V gene are MNHGY and SAAAGT. Trimming took 5 bases from V and 4 from J, leaving 12 bases between them. The CDR3 loop reads CASSQGPYYEQYV. CDR3 DNA sequence: TGTGCCAGCAGTCAGGGACCCTATTACGAGCAGTACGTC.

This clonotype was seen repeatedly, ten times or more. The CDR3 reads CASSLVLAGETDTQYF. DNA of the CDR3: TGTGCCAGCAGCTTAGTTCTAGCGGGAGAAACAGATACGCAGTATTTT. J is TRBJ2-3 and V is TRBV11-3; 10 bases match TRBD2. CDR3 length: 16 residues. Germline V gene sequence: CDR1 SGHNT, CDR2 YENEEA. The V gene end was trimmed by 1 base and the J gene end by 3 bases; junction bases not matched to a gene: 4.

The chain uses TRBV7-9 and TRBJ2-3; D is uncertain. Between the trimmed V and J ends, which lost 1 base and 4 bases, there was a span of 9 bases. CDR1 SEHNR and CDR2 FQNEAQ come from the germline V gene (reference sequence). The CDR3 is 14 residues long. As DNA, the CDR3 is TGTGCCAGCAGCTTAGTCGGCTTCCCAGATACGCAGTATTTT. It translates to CASSLVGFPDTQYF.

V usage is TRBV4-3 and J usage is TRBJ1-2; no firm D call. The germline V gene has CDR1 LGHNA and CDR2 YSLEER. V was shortened by 1 base and J by 2 bases, with 11 bases between the two germline ends. The CDR3 spans 15 residues. This CDR3 reads CASSQGTDKNYGYTF. CDR3 DNA sequence: TGCGCCAGCAGCCAAGGGACCGACAAGAACTATGGCTACACCTTC.

In this sample, this clonotype turned up many times. A read error may produce the germline difference seen at one junction end. V usage is TRBV4-3 and J usage is TRBJ2-1; 7 bases map to TRBD1. The CDR3 is 15 amino acids. Per germline, CDR1 LGHNA and CDR2 YSLEER. As DNA, the CDR3 is TGTGCCAGCAGTCAAGACAGGGTCTCCTACAATGAGCAGTTCTTC. Its protein product is CASSQDRVSYNEQFF.

The chain couples TRBV27 to TRBJ2-7; TRBD1 matches 10 bases. Germline trimming cut 5 bases from V and 1 base from J; bases unmatched to any gene: 5. The CDR3 length is 15 residues. From germline, CDR1 is MNHEY and CDR2 SMNVEV (reference sequence). The DNA for the CDR3 is TGTGCCAGCAGTCCCGACAGGGGGCCGTCCTACGAGCAGTACTTC. Its translation: CASSPDRGPSYEQYF.

This clonotype was detected many times. The V and J genes are TRBV7-2 and TRBJ1-5; D gene uncertain. CDR3 size: 17 residues. The germline V gene has CDR1 SGHTA and CDR2 FQGNSA. Trimming removed 0 bases at V and 1 base at J, with 13 bases between. The CDR3 DNA sequence: TGTGCCAGCAGCTTAGCGCTAATCGCCTCGAGCAATCAGCCCCAGCATTTT. Encoded protein: CASSLALIASSNQPQHF. The entire variable domain, with the rest obtained from reference TRBV7-2 and TRBJ1-5, is as follows: GAGVSQSPSNKVTEKGKDVELRCDPISGHTALYWYRQSLGQGLEFLIYFQGNSAPDKSGLPSDRFSAERTGGSVSTLTIQRTQQEDSAVYLCASSLALIASSNQPQHFGDGTRLSIL.